The 30 T cell receptor beta chains in this list originate from one sample, sequenced in a study of shared clonotypes between healthy human individuals. Clones were sequenced by immunoSEQ multiplex PCR, and TCRdb holds only the in-frame ones, with some missing. The sample shows some 740,000 clones, roughly 92% of them seen only once. Terminally differentiated effector memory CD45RA+ cells were left out of the naive CD8 fraction, which was CD45RO-negative and positively selected for CCR7. The sequencing sample was made of naive CD8+ T cells sorted from blood. All receptors come from a young man in good health.

This chain links TRBV4-1 with TRBJ2-7, with 9 bases matching TRBD1. J lost 2 bases, V lost 4 bases, and 6 bases had no gene match. Germline V gene lookup returns CDR1 MGHRA and CDR2 YSYEKL. CDR3 length: 15 amino acids. CDR3 amino acids: CASSLTGTGPYEQYF. Here the CDR3 DNA reads TGCGCCAGCAGCCTCACCGGGACAGGGCCCTACGAGCAGTACTTC.

V usage is TRBV4-1 and J usage is TRBJ2-2, with D hard to call. This CDR3 region has 14 residues. Trimming shortened V by 4 bases and J by 1 base, and 7 bases separated the two germline ends. CDR1 is MGHRA, CDR2 YSYEKL, per germline. CDR3 nucleotides: TGCGCCAGCAGCCGGGCTTTGAACACCGGGGAGCTGTTTTTT. Protein product: CASSRALNTGELFF.

This rearrangement joins TRBV2 to TRBJ2-7; D might be TRBD1 (6 bases). CDR1 is SNHLY, CDR2 FYNNEI, per germline. This CDR3 spans 16 amino acids. Trimming removed 9 bases from V and 3 bases from J, with 24 bases in between. The CDR3 loop is CARKGPGLGAGYEQYF. In DNA form, the CDR3 reads TGTGCCAGAAAAGGTCCCGGACTGGGGGCGGGCTACGAGCAGTACTTC.

This clone was seen more than once but under ten times. Distinct nucleotide sequences in the sample also encode this CDR3. V and J are TRBV2 and TRBJ1-1; D not resolved. The CDR3 contains 13 residues. V was cut by 4 bases and J by 2 bases, with 8 bases left in between. Germline V CDR1 and CDR2: SNHLY, FYNNEI. CDR3 bases: TGTGCCAGCAGTGCGGGAAGAAACACTGAAGCTTTCTTT. Amino acid sequence: CASSAGRNTEAFF.

Worth noting for this clone: The sample carries other DNA sequences with the same CDR3. The chain combines TRBV19 with TRBJ2-7; 10 bases align to TRBD1. With 4 bases clipped from V and 2 bases from J, the junction kept 2 bases outside the gene matches. Germline V gene lookup returns CDR1 LNHDA and CDR2 SQIVND (reference sequence). This CDR3 contains 14 residues. CDR3 nucleotide sequence: TGTGCCAGTAGTACAGGACAGGGGGCCTACGAGCAGTACTTC. Translating it yields CASSTGQGAYEQYF.

The chain joins TRBV6-6 to TRBJ2-1; a possible D gene is TRBD2 (5 bases). CDR3 length: 13 residues. Trimming removed 6 bases at V and 7 bases at J, with 13 bases between. CDR1 is MNHNY and CDR2 is SVGAGI in the germline V gene (reference sequence). CDR3 region: CASRFRTLNEQFF. DNA for the CDR3: TGTGCCAGCAGGTTCCGGACTCTGAATGAGCAGTTCTTC.

The gene calls are TRBV4-1 and TRBJ1-5; D gene uncertain. The CDR3 is made up of 15 amino acids. Germline lookup yields CDR1 MGHRA and CDR2 YSYEKL. Between the trimmed V and J ends, which lost 0 bases and 5 bases, there was a span of 11 bases. The CDR3 loop is CASSQDLGMYQPQHF. CDR3 sequence (DNA): TGCGCCAGCAGCCAAGACTTAGGCATGTATCAGCCCCAGCATTTT.

The chain is built from TRBV29-1 and TRBJ2-3, with D uncertain. Deletions cut 3 bases from V and 5 bases from J, with 9 bases between. CDR3 length equals 12 residues. Germline V gives CDR1 SQVTM, CDR2 ANQGSEA. The CDR3 bases are TGCAGCGTTGACTTCACCAAAGATACGCAGTATTTT. Its protein product is CSVDFTKDTQYF.

The genes are TRBV6-6 and TRBJ2-2; D unresolved. Per the germline V gene, CDR1 is MNHNY and CDR2 is SVGAGI (reference sequence). The length of the CDR3 is 13 residues. Between the trimmed V and J ends, which lost 6 bases and 8 bases, there was a span of 13 bases. This chain's CDR3 is CASSLTMEGELFF. CDR3 DNA sequence: TGTGCCAGCAGCCTAACCATGGAGGGGGAGCTGTTTTTT.

The chain has TRBV7-6 and TRBJ1-1; the D gene is possibly TRBD1 (6 bases). Trimming removed 1 base from V and 3 bases from J, with 9 bases in between. Per the germline V gene, CDR1 is SGHVS and CDR2 is FNYEAQ. CDR3 length: 14 residues. This CDR3 reads CASSLGTGHTEAFF. In nucleotides, the CDR3 is TGTGCCAGCAGCTTAGGAACAGGGCACACTGAAGCTTTCTTT.

This rearrangement joins TRBV9 to TRBJ2-3; possibly TRBD2 for D (5 bases). Germline CDR1 is SGDLS and CDR2 is YYNGEE. The length of the CDR3 is 14 residues. V lost 2 bases, J lost 4 bases, and 11 bases lay in between. Written as DNA, the CDR3 is TGTGCCAGCAGCGTCGAGGGCCTCGCAGATACGCAGTATTTT. Translation: CASSVEGLADTQYF.

This chain links TRBV5-1 with TRBJ2-7; 12 bases line up with TRBD2. Germline-derived CDR1 and CDR2 are SGHRS and YFSETQ. This CDR3 has 17 amino acids. J lost 0 bases, V lost 0 bases, and 4 bases had no gene match. The CDR3 loop is CASSLGTSGVISYEQYF. DNA for the CDR3: TGCGCCAGCAGCTTGGGGACTAGCGGGGTAATCTCCTACGAGCAGTACTTC. Variable domain in full (rest from reference TRBV5-1 and TRBJ2-7): KAGVTQTPRYLIKTRGQQVTLSCSPISGHRSVSWYQQTPGQGLQFLFEYFSETQRNKGNFPGRFSGRQFSNSRSEMNVSTLELGDSALYLCASSLGTSGVISYEQYFGPGTRLTVT.

The rearrangement links TRBV27 to TRBJ1-1, with a tentative D call TRBD1 (5 bases). Trimming pared 3 bases from V and 11 bases from J, leaving 13 bases between. The V gene's germline CDR1 is MNHEY and CDR2 SMNVEV (reference sequence). The length of the CDR3 is 12 residues. As DNA, the CDR3 is TGTGCCAGCAGTTTGGGGGGGGGATCGGCTTTCTTT. Translation: CASSLGGGSAFF.

V usage is TRBV11-2 and J usage is TRBJ2-2; TRBD1 might be the D (5 bases). The germline V gene has CDR1 SGHAT and CDR2 FQNNGV. This CDR3 contains 16 residues. Trimming cost V 5 bases and J 4 bases, with 17 bases left between them. The CDR3 region is CASSNSRGHVTGELFF. The CDR3 DNA reads as TGTGCCAGCAGCAACAGCCGTGGACACGTCACCGGGGAGCTGTTTTTT.

Concerning this clone: This same CDR3 is encoded by further DNA sequences in the sample. The V and J genes are TRBV29-1 and TRBJ2-1, with 11 bases fitting TRBD1. Germline V gene sequence: CDR1 SQVTM, CDR2 ANQGSEA. V lost 3 bases and J lost 2; bases outside the gene matches: 0. CDR3 length: 14 amino acids. The CDR3: CSVEGQGAYNEQFF. CDR3 sequence (DNA): TGCAGCGTTGAGGGACAGGGGGCCTACAATGAGCAGTTCTTC.

V gene TRBV10-2 combines with J gene TRBJ2-1; D possibly corresponds to TRBD2 (5 bases). The V gene's germline CDR1 is WSHSY and CDR2 SAAADI. The CDR3 is 14 amino acids. Between the trimmed V and J ends, which lost 2 bases and 0 bases, there was a span of 5 bases. The CDR3 DNA follows: TGCGCCAGCAGTGAGCGGGACTCCTACAATGAGCAGTTCTTC. Protein sequence: CASSERDSYNEQFF.

In its sample, this clone was seen once. This sample also contains other DNA sequences that code for the same CDR3. This chain joins TRBV5-1 and TRBJ1-2; 8 positions agree with TRBD1. This CDR3 is 14 amino acids long. CDR1 and CDR2 from the germline V gene are SGHRS and YFSETQ. V dropped 0 bases and J dropped 2; count of bases not matched to a gene: 0. The CDR3 sequence: CASSLGTGNYGYTF. The CDR3 bases are TGCGCCAGCAGCTTGGGGACAGGGAACTATGGCTACACCTTC. Filled out from reference TRBV5-1 and TRBJ1-2, the complete variable domain reads KAGVTQTPRYLIKTRGQQVTLSCSPISGHRSVSWYQQTPGQGLQFLFEYFSETQRNKGNFPGRFSGRQFSNSRSEMNVSTLELGDSALYLCASSLGTGNYGYTFGSGTRLTVV.

V usage is TRBV10-1 and J usage is TRBJ2-7; D not resolved. CDR1 WNHNN and CDR2 SYGVQD come from the germline V gene (reference sequence). V dropped 3 bases and J dropped 2 bases, with 11 bases sitting between them. The CDR3 covers 14 residues. The CDR3 region is CASSEMSAPYEQYF. CDR3 bases: TGCGCCAGCAGTGAAATGAGCGCGCCCTACGAGCAGTACTTC.

The CDR3 protein is CASSPLSSTYNEQFF. The CDR3 nucleotides are TGTGCCAGCAGCCCCCTTAGTAGCACCTACAATGAGCAGTTCTTC. The rearrangement joins TRBV7-9 to TRBJ2-1; unclear D gene. Trimming took 5 bases from V and 2 from J, leaving 13 bases between them. Germline V gene data show CDR1 as SEHNR and CDR2 as FQNEAQ (reference sequence). This CDR3 has 15 amino acids.

The rearrangement joins TRBV7-9 to TRBJ2-1, with TRBD2 identical over 9 bases. The trim removed 4 bases at V and 2 bases at J, leaving 15 bases unmatched. Germline V CDR1 and CDR2: SEHNR, FQNEAQ (reference sequence). The length of the CDR3 is 19 residues. CDR3 nucleotide sequence: TGTGCCAGCAGCTCGAGAATAAGAGAGACTAGCGGAGCCTACAATGAGCAGTTCTTC. This sequence encodes CASSSRIRETSGAYNEQFF. Together with reference TRBV7-9 and TRBJ2-1, the CDR3 gives the full variable domain: DTGVSQNPRHKITKRGQNVTFRCDPISEHNRLYWYRQTLGQGPEFLTYFQNEAQLEKSRLLSDRFSAERPKGSFSTLEIQRTEQGDSAMYLCASSSRIRETSGAYNEQFFGPGTRLTVL.

CDR3 nucleotides: TGTGCCAGCAGCCCGAGGGGTCAGGGGCTACGGAACACTGAAGCTTTCTTT. Protein product: CASSPRGQGLRNTEAFF. The chain joins TRBV5-6 to TRBJ1-1, with D possibly matching TRBD1 (6 bases). The CDR3 contains 17 residues. CDR1 and CDR2 from the germline V gene are SGHDT and YYEEEE. The germline V and J ends were trimmed by 4 bases and 1 base, with 20 bases remaining between them.

The V and J genes are TRBV7-9 and TRBJ2-1; no clear D gene. Germline V gene lookup returns CDR1 SEHNR and CDR2 FQNEAQ (reference sequence). CDR3 length equals 13 residues. Trimming stripped 5 bases from V and 12 bases from J, with 17 bases between. CDR3 region: CASSRRVGFGQFF. DNA of the CDR3: TGTGCCAGCAGCCGCCGGGTAGGGTTTGGGCAGTTCTTC.

This rearrangement joins TRBV7-9 to TRBJ2-3; 9 nucleotides match TRBD2. The CDR3 runs 15 residues. With V trimmed by 5 bases and J by 3 bases, 6 bases remained unmatched. Germline V CDR1 and CDR2: SEHNR, FQNEAQ (reference sequence). In nucleotides, the CDR3 is TGTGCCAGCAGCCGTAGCGGGAGCGGGACAGATACGCAGTATTTT. The encoded protein is CASSRSGSGTDTQYF.

The CDR3 is CASSFGVFGEQFF. CDR3 DNA sequence: TGTGCCAGCAGTTTTGGTGTTTTCGGTGAGCAGTTCTTC. The V and J genes are TRBV27 and TRBJ2-1, with D hard to call. This CDR3 is built from 13 residues. Germline loops: CDR1 MNHEY, CDR2 SMNVEV (reference sequence). The germline V and J ends were trimmed by 3 bases and 9 bases, with 12 bases remaining between them.

The chain uses TRBV21-1 and TRBJ2-6. TRBV21-1 counts as a pseudogene. The CDR3 has 22 residues. CDR3 region: CASSKRCRLSLLSSSGANVLTF. CDR3 in DNA: TGTGCCAGCAGCAAACGATGTCGGCTAAGCCTCCTCTCCTCCTCTGGGGCCAACGTCCTGACTTTC.

This clone occurred once. The chain couples TRBV28 to TRBJ2-3, with a tentative D call TRBD2 (6 bases). The CDR3 runs to 15 residues. The germline CDR1 and CDR2 sequences are MDHEN and SYDVKM. The V and J ends lost 8 bases and 0 bases respectively, with 15 bases between them. The CDR3 reads CASGNWRDSTDTQYF. The CDR3 coding sequence is TGTGCCAGCGGAAACTGGCGGGATAGCACAGATACGCAGTATTTT.

As regards this clone: This sample includes further DNA sequences coding for the same CDR3. This rearrangement joins TRBV7-6 to TRBJ2-7; D ambiguous. CDR3 length equals 13 residues. Germline V gene data show CDR1 as SGHVS and CDR2 as FNYEAQ. V lost 5 bases and J 4 bases, leaving 12 bases between the germline ends. Here the CDR3 reads CASSLERAYEQYF. For the CDR3, the DNA is TGTGCCAGCAGCCTAGAGCGCGCTTACGAGCAGTACTTC.

V and J are TRBV6-5 and TRBJ2-1; D uncertain. Trimming removed 2 bases at V and 8 bases at J, with 13 bases between. Germline CDR1 and CDR2: MNHEY and SVGAGI. This CDR3 is built from 14 residues. Here the CDR3 reads CASSYDRVSHEQFF. CDR3 DNA: TGTGCCAGCAGTTACGACCGAGTATCTCATGAGCAGTTCTTC.

This chain connects TRBV27 to TRBJ2-1; 9 nucleotides line up with TRBD1. The germline V gene has CDR1 MNHEY and CDR2 SMNVEV (reference sequence). Trimming cost V 7 bases and J 1 base; bases outside gene matches: 8. This CDR3 is built from 16 residues. The DNA for the CDR3 is TGTGCCAGCATTAACATTGGACAGGGGTCCTACAATGAGCAGTTCTTC. Its translation is CASINIGQGSYNEQFF.

This clone was seen only once. The chain joins TRBV9 to TRBJ1-3; D is undetermined. From germline, CDR1 is SGDLS and CDR2 YYNGEE. Deletions cut 0 bases from V and 4 bases from J, with 8 bases between. The CDR3 spans 14 residues. CDR3 residues: CASSVGALGNTIYF. DNA for the CDR3: TGTGCCAGCAGCGTAGGTGCGCTCGGAAACACCATATATTTT. Full variable domain (rest looked up from reference TRBV9 and TRBJ1-3): DSGVTQTPKHLITATGQRVTLRCSPRSGDLSVYWYQQSLDQGLQFLIQYYNGEERAKGNILERFSAQQFPDLHSELNLSSLELGDSALYFCASSVGALGNTIYFGEGSWLTVV.